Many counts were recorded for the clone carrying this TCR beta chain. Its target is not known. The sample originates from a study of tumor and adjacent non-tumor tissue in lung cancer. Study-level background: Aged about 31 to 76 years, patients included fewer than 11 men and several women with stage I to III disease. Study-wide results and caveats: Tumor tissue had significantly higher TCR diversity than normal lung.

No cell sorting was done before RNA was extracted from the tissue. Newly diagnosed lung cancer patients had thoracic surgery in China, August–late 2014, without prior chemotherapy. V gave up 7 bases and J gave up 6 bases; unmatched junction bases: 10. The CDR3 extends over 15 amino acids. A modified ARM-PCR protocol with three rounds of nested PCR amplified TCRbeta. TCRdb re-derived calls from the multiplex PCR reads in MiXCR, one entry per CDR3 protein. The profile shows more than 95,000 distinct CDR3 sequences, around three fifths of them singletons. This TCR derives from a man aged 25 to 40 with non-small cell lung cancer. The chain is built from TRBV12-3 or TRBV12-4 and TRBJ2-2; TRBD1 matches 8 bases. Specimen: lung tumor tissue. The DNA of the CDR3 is TGTGCCAGCAACTCGAGGACAGGGAATTCCGGGGAGCTGTTTTTT. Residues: CASNSRTGNSGELFF.